Listed below are T cell receptor beta chains from one sample, sequenced in a study of CD8+ T cells in alopecia areata. The assay was immunoSEQ multiplex PCR, and TCRdb's table has in-frame clones only and misses some. The sample has 90,000 to 150,000 clones; around two fifths are singletons. The sequenced sample consisted of CD4+ T cells sorted from blood. Receptor source: a human donor with alopecia areata. The CDR3 runs from the conserved cysteine through the conserved F or W. Fields, in order: CDR3 DNA, CDR3 protein, D gene, clone size, J gene, V gene. D genes are given only for firm matches. The listing skips clone size in some rows; elsewhere it reads once, few, many or a size class.

cdr3_nt: TGCGCCAGCACCTTCCAACCGAAACAATTGGGGACCTACAATGAGCAGTTCTTC
cdr3_aa: CASTFQPKQLGTYNEQFF
d_call: .
clone_size: .
j_call: TRBJ2-1
v_call: TRBV5-1

cdr3_nt: TGCGCCAGCAGCCAAGCGGCAGGGAAAAGTGATGAGCAGTTCTTC
cdr3_aa: CASSQAAGKSDEQFF
d_call: .
clone_size: .
j_call: TRBJ2-1
v_call: TRBV4-3

cdr3_nt: TGCAGCTACCGACTAGCGGGGGCGGCGGATACGCAGTATTTT
cdr3_aa: CSYRLAGAADTQYF
d_call: TRBD2
clone_size: .
j_call: TRBJ2-3
v_call: TRBV29-1

cdr3_nt: TGTGCCAGTAGTATAGATCGGGTTAGTCTTCAGTTCTTC
cdr3_aa: CASSIDRVSLQFF
d_call: .
clone_size: few
j_call: TRBJ2-1
v_call: TRBV19

cdr3_nt: TGTGCCAGCAGTCTTAGCGGGGGAGGGGTATACGGTGAGCAGTTCTTC
cdr3_aa: CASSLSGGGVYGEQFF
d_call: TRBD2
clone_size: few
j_call: TRBJ2-1
v_call: TRBV27

cdr3_nt: TGTGCCTGGAGTGTCAGGGCGGCCGGGGAGCTGTTTTTT
cdr3_aa: CAWSVRAAGELFF
d_call: .
clone_size: few
j_call: TRBJ2-2
v_call: TRBV30

cdr3_nt: TGTGCCAGCACCCCATCTGGGGACAGGGGCATCACTGAAGCTTTCTTT
cdr3_aa: CASTPSGDRGITEAFF
d_call: TRBD1
clone_size: few
j_call: TRBJ1-1
v_call: TRBV7-9

cdr3_nt: TGCAGCGTGCGGGACAGGACTACCTACGAGCAGTACTTC
cdr3_aa: CSVRDRTTYEQYF
d_call: TRBD1
clone_size: few
j_call: TRBJ2-7
v_call: TRBV29-1

cdr3_nt: TGTGCCAGCAGCTCCTTGGGCGGTCCCTACGAGCAGTACTTC
cdr3_aa: CASSSLGGPYEQYF
d_call: .
clone_size: .
j_call: TRBJ2-7
v_call: TRBV7-6

cdr3_nt: TGTGCCAGCAGTTCAGGGGGCTTGGGGGCCAACGTCCTGACTTTC
cdr3_aa: CASSSGGLGANVLTF
d_call: TRBD1
clone_size: .
j_call: TRBJ2-6
v_call: TRBV27

cdr3_nt: TGCGCCAGCAGCTTAACCCAGGGGGCCGGCCTCGAGCAGTACTTC
cdr3_aa: CASSLTQGAGLEQYF
d_call: TRBD1
clone_size: .
j_call: TRBJ2-7
v_call: TRBV5-1

cdr3_nt: TGTGCCAGCAGTTTGGGGGACCTCTATGGCTACACCTTC
cdr3_aa: CASSLGDLYGYTF
d_call: .
clone_size: .
j_call: TRBJ1-2
v_call: TRBV28

cdr3_nt: TGTGCCAGCAGTGACGACAGGGGAGGCGAGCAGTTCTTC
cdr3_aa: CASSDDRGGEQFF
d_call: TRBD1
clone_size: .
j_call: TRBJ2-1
v_call: TRBV6-4